This TCR beta chain was identified in a study of T cell responses to AZD1222 COVID-19 vaccine. The table came from immunoSEQ multiplex PCR; TCRdb's copy has only in-frame clones and leaves some out. This table holds 100,000 to 150,000 clones, around 90% found once. J lost 4 bases, V lost 3 bases, and 7 bases had no gene match. The germline V gene encodes CDR1 SGDLS and CDR2 YYNGEE. CDR3 size: 16 residues. The gene calls are TRBV9 and TRBJ1-3; TRBD1 matches 10 bases. The source is an adult in good health. The specimen was peripheral blood, collected on day 0 of MenACWY control vaccination. DNA for the CDR3: TGTGCCAGCAGCGCCGGACAGGGGGAAGCAGGAAACACCATATATTTT. Translated: CASSAGQGEAGNTIYF.